The TCR beta chain described here comes from a study of beta chain features in type 1 diabetes. Regarding this clone: No antigen is known for it.

Study results and caveats: Among patients with Type 1 diabetes, TCRB CDR3s were moderately but significantly shorter in every one of the four CD4+ subsets. A potential influence of HLA type upon TCRB rearrangement remained unresolved herein. A cDNA-based sequencing approach could over-represent cells with high TCR expression.

cDNA synthesis used the whole RNA isolate, giving expressed TCRB sequences. Method: immunoSEQ multiplex PCR; TCRdb's copy keeps in-frame clones and lacks some. The sample yields 600,000 to 700,000 clones, roughly 12% seen once. Germline lookup yields CDR1 SGHDT and CDR2 YYEEEE. CDR3 length: 13 amino acids. V shed 4 bases and J shed 8 bases, with 10 bases lying between them. Material: naive CD4+ T cells from blood. The sequence derives from a man aged 25 to 45 with type 1 diabetes. The genes are TRBV5-6 and TRBJ1-6, with TRBD1 as a possible D gene (5 bases). CDR3 in amino acids: CASSRGSDSPLHF. The CDR3 nucleotides read TGTGCCAGCAGCCGGGGCTCGGATTCACCCCTCCACTTT.